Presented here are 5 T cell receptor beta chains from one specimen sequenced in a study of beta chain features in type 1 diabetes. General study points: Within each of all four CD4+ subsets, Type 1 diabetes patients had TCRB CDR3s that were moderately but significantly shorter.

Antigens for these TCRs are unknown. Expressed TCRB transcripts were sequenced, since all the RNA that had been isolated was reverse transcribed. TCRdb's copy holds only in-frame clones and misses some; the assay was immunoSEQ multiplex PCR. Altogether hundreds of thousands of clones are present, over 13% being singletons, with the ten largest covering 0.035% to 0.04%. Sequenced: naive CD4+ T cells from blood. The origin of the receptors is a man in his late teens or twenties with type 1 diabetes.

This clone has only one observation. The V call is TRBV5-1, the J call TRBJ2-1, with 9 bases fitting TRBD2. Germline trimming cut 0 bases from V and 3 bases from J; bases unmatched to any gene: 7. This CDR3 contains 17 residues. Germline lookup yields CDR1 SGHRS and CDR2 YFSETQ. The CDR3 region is CASSLAPSGANYNEQFF. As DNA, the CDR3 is TGCGCCAGCAGCTTGGCCCCTAGCGGGGCAAACTACAATGAGCAGTTCTTC.

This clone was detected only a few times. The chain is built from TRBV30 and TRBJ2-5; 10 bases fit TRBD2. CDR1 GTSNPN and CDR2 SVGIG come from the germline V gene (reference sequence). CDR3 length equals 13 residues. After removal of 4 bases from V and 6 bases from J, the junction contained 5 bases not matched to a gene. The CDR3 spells CAWMVAGGQTQYF. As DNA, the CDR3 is TGTGCCTGGATGGTAGCGGGGGGCCAGACCCAGTACTTC.

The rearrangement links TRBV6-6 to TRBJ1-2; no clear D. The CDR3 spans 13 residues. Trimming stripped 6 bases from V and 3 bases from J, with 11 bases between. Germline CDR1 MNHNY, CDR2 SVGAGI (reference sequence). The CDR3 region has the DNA TGTGCCAGCAGCACCGAAGGGTACTATGGCTACACCTTC. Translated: CASSTEGYYGYTF.

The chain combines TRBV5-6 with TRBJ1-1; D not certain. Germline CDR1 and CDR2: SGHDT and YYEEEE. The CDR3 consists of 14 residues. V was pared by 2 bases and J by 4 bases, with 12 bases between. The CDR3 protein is CASSFDVTPTEAFF. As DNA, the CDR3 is TGTGCCAGCAGCTTTGACGTTACCCCCACTGAAGCTTTCTTT.

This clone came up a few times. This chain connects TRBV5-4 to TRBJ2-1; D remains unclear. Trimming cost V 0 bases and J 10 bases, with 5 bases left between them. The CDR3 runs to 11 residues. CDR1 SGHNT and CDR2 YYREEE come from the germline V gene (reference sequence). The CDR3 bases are TGTGCCAGCAGCTTGGAAGGCGAGCAGTTCTTC. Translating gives CASSLEGEQFF.